These T cell receptor beta chains were read from a single sample in a study of blood T cell repertoires in COVID-19. TCRdb's table, derived via immunoSEQ multiplex PCR, lists solely in-frame clones and lacks some. This sample has more than 300,000 clones, with under 90% found just once. The sequencing sample was made of PBMCs or T cells enriched from blood (not recorded which). All receptors come from a woman in her twenties or thirties who had recovered from COVID-19. The CDR3 runs from the conserved cysteine through the conserved F or W. The D gene is left open where the match is weak. Size tells how often a clone was seen (once, few, many) or the class of an expanded clone, and some rows leave it out.

size	D	V	J	CDR3	DNA
.	TRBD1	TRBV19	TRBJ1-1	CASSPIGTETNTEAFF	TGTGCCAGTAGTCCTATCGGGACAGAAACAAACACTGAAGCTTTCTTT
.	TRBD2	TRBV10-2	TRBJ2-1	CASTLPGLGSYNEQFF	TGCGCCAGCACCCTGCCGGGACTAGGCTCCTACAATGAGCAGTTCTTC
.	.	TRBV2	TRBJ1-5	CASRDGAGRQPQHF	TGTGCCAGCAGGGACGGAGCGGGACGTCAGCCCCAGCATTTT
.	.	TRBV5-1	TRBJ2-1	CASSSTWQGFDEQFF	TGCGCCAGCAGCTCGACTTGGCAGGGTTTCGATGAGCAGTTCTTC
.	.	TRBV3-1/TRBV3-2	TRBJ1-1	CASSQGGLDGTEAFF	TGTGCCAGCAGCCAAGGAGGCCTTGATGGCACTGAAGCTTTCTTT
.	TRBD2	TRBV7-8	TRBJ2-1	CASSPRPSGILNEQFF	TGTGCCAGCAGCCCAAGGCCTAGCGGGATTTTGAATGAGCAGTTCTTC
.	.	TRBV7-9	TRBJ1-2	CASSLSPGRGDGYTF	TGTGCCAGCAGCTTAAGTCCCGGCAGGGGTGATGGCTACACCTTC
.	.	TRBV18	TRBJ1-6	CASSTGSGSPLHF	TGTGCCAGCTCAACGGGGTCCGGTTCACCCCTCCACTTT
.	TRBD1	TRBV13	TRBJ2-7	CASSSTGGSYEQYF	TGTGCCAGCAGTTCAACAGGGGGGTCGTACGAGCAGTACTTC
.	.	TRBV9	TRBJ2-2	CASSVGYRESAGELFF	TGTGCCAGCAGCGTAGGATACCGGGAGAGCGCCGGGGAGCTGTTTTTT
once	.	TRBV6-5	TRBJ1-3	CASSYSSSSSGNTIYF	TGTGCCAGCAGTTACTCCTCGAGTAGCTCTGGAAACACCATATATTTT
.	.	TRBV30	TRBJ1-2	CAWTPQNTGGRGYTF	TGTGCCTGGACACCACAAAATACGGGGGGACGTGGCTACACCTTC
.	TRBD1	TRBV11-2	TRBJ2-7	CASSLVGTGYEQYF	TGTGCCAGCAGCTTAGTGGGGACAGGCTACGAGCAGTACTTC
.	TRBD1	TRBV11-2	TRBJ1-5	CASSLDGTGGQPQHF	TGTGCCAGCAGCTTAGATGGGACAGGTGGTCAGCCCCAGCATTTT
few	.	TRBV2	TRBJ1-5	CASRAEYSNQPQHF	TGTGCCAGCAGGGCGGAATATAGCAATCAGCCCCAGCATTTT
.	.	TRBV4-1	TRBJ2-7	CASSQVDSSYEQYF	TGCGCCAGCAGCCAAGTCGACAGTTCCTACGAGCAGTACTTC
.	.	TRBV20-1	TRBJ1-2	CSASRGSRGYTF	TGCAGTGCCAGTAGGGGGTCGAGGGGCTACACCTTC
.	.	TRBV6-5	TRBJ1-1	CASSYRGFVEAFF	TGTGCCAGCAGTTACAGGGGGTTTGTGGAAGCTTTCTTT
.	.	TRBV19	TRBJ1-1	CASSISGTLNTEAFF	TGTGCCAGTAGTATATCGGGGACTCTGAACACTGAAGCTTTCTTT
.	.	TRBV5-1	TRBJ2-1	CASSLAFGDSYNEQFF	TGCGCCAGCAGCTTGGCCTTCGGGGACTCCTACAATGAGCAGTTCTTC
.	.	TRBV15	TRBJ1-5	CATSRDQRGNQPQHF	TGTGCCACCAGCAGAGATCAACGCGGGAATCAGCCCCAGCATTTT
.	.	TRBV11-1	TRBJ2-7	CASSRGFYEQYF	TGTGCCAGCAGCAGGGGCTTCTACGAGCAGTACTTC
.	.	TRBV19	TRBJ1-3	CATSDEVLGNTIYF	TGTGCCACCTCAGACGAGGTCTTAGGAAACACCATATATTTT
.	TRBD2	TRBV7-9	TRBJ2-3	CASSLAGGSDTQYF	TGTGCCAGCAGCTTAGCGGGAGGGTCTGATACGCAGTATTTT
.	TRBD1	TRBV9	TRBJ1-5	CASSPGPGTDNQPQHF	TGTGCCAGCAGCCCAGGTCCCGGGACAGATAATCAGCCCCAGCATTTT
.	.	TRBV5-1	TRBJ1-4	CASSPNTAGAREKLFF	TGCGCCAGCAGCCCAAACACTGCGGGGGCGCGTGAAAAACTGTTTTTT
.	.	TRBV3-1/TRBV3-2	TRBJ1-3	CASSPNRDLSGNTIYF	TGTGCCAGCAGCCCAAACAGGGATCTCTCTGGAAACACCATATATTTT
.	.	TRBV19	TRBJ1-5	CASSIGTAGRSNQPQHF	TGTGCCAGTAGTATAGGAACCGCAGGGCGTTCCAATCAGCCCCAGCATTTT
.	.	TRBV29-1	TRBJ1-2	CSVEEAIHYGYTF	TGCAGCGTTGAAGAGGCAATTCACTATGGCTACACCTTC
.	.	TRBV11-2	TRBJ2-5	CASSLAGWETQYF	TGTGCCAGCAGCTTAGCAGGGTGGGAGACCCAGTACTTC
.	TRBD1	TRBV27	TRBJ2-5	CASTSGTGVQETQYF	TGTGCCAGCACCTCCGGGACAGGGGTACAAGAGACCCAGTACTTC
.	.	TRBV19	TRBJ1-1	CASSIRVGGTEAFF	TGTGCCAGTAGTATTCGGGTGGGGGGGACTGAAGCTTTCTTT
.	TRBD1	TRBV7-9	TRBJ1-5	CASSLDRGTHLTQPQHF	TGTGCCAGCAGCTTAGACAGGGGGACCCATCTTACTCAGCCCCAGCATTTT
.	.	TRBV4-1	TRBJ2-1	CASSQEGRGRLAGYNEQFF	TGCGCCAGCAGCCAAGAGGGCAGGGGGCGGCTAGCGGGGTACAATGAGCAGTTCTTC
.	.	TRBV11-2	TRBJ1-2	CASSTSPEAYGYTF	TGTGCCAGCAGCACCAGCCCGGAGGCGTATGGCTACACCTTC
.	.	TRBV25-1	TRBJ1-5	CASSVGGNQPQHF	TGTGCCAGCAGTGTGGGGGGGAATCAGCCCCAGCATTTT
.	.	TRBV19	TRBJ2-7	CASSNPPRGEQYF	TGTGCCAGTAGCAACCCCCCCCGAGGCGAGCAGTACTTC
.	.	TRBV4-1	TRBJ1-1	CASSQDYGTEAFF	TGCGCCAGCAGCCAAGATTACGGCACTGAAGCTTTCTTT
.	TRBD2	TRBV5-1	TRBJ2-5	CASSLTRLAGEETQYF	TGCGCCAGCAGCTTAACTCGACTAGCGGGAGAAGAGACCCAGTACTTC
.	TRBD2	TRBV6-5	TRBJ2-7	CATQLAGVYEQYF	TGTGCCACGCAACTAGCGGGGGTCTACGAGCAGTACTTC